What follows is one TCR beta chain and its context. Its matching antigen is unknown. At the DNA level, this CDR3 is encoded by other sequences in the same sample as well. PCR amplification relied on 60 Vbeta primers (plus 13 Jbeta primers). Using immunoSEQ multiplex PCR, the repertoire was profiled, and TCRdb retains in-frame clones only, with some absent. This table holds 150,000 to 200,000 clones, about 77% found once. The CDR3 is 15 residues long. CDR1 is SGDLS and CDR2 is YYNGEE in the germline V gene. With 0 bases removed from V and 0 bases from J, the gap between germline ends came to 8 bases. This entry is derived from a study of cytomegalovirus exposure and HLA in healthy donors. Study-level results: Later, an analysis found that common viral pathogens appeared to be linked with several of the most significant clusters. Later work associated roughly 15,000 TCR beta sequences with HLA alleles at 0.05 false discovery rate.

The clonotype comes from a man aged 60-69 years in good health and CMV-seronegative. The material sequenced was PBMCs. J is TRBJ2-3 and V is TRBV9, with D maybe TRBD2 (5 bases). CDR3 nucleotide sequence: TGTGCCAGCAGCGTAGTAGGCGGGAGCACAGATACGCAGTATTTT. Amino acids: CASSVVGGSTDTQYF.